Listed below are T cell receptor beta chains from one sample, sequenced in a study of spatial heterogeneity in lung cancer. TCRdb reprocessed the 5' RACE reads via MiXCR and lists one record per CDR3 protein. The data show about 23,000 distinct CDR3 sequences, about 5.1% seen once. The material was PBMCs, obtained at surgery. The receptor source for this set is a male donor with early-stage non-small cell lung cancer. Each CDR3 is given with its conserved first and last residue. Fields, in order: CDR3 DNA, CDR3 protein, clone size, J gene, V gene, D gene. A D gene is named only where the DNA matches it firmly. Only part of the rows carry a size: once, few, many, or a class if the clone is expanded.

CDR3 DNA: TGTGCCAGCAGCCAAGCGGATAGCTACGAGCAGTACTTC
CDR3 protein: CASSQADSYEQYF
clone size: many
J gene: TRBJ2-7
V gene: TRBV3-1
D gene: -

CDR3 DNA: TGTGCCAGCAGCTTGGCCGGGACCCAACCCGGGGAGCTGTTTTTT
CDR3 protein: CASSLAGTQPGELFF
clone size: many
J gene: TRBJ2-2
V gene: TRBV7-3
D gene: -

CDR3 DNA: TGTGCCAGCAGTTCCCCTGGGACTAGCGGCACAGATACGCAGTATTTT
CDR3 protein: CASSSPGTSGTDTQYF
clone size: many
J gene: TRBJ2-3
V gene: TRBV28
D gene: TRBD2

CDR3 DNA: TGTGCCAGTAGGACACCGGGACACCAGCGTGAGGGCTACACCTTC
CDR3 protein: CASRTPGHQREGYTF
clone size: -
J gene: TRBJ1-2
V gene: TRBV19
D gene: -

CDR3 DNA: TGTGCCATCAGAGACAGGAACTATGGCTACACCTTC
CDR3 protein: CAIRDRNYGYTF
clone size: many
J gene: TRBJ1-2
V gene: TRBV10-3
D gene: -

CDR3 DNA: TGTGCCAGCACCCGGGGAGGATCGCCTTCAGTCTCCTACGAGCAGTACTTC
CDR3 protein: CASTRGGSPSVSYEQYF
clone size: medium-sized
J gene: TRBJ2-7
V gene: TRBV28
D gene: -

CDR3 DNA: TGCAGTGCTAGCGCCTGGCAGTACGAGCAGTACTTC
CDR3 protein: CSASAWQYEQYF
clone size: many
J gene: TRBJ2-7
V gene: TRBV20-1
D gene: -

CDR3 DNA: TGTGCCAGCAGACAGGGTGTGATTGCTTTCTTT
CDR3 protein: CASRQGVIAFF
clone size: many
J gene: TRBJ1-1
V gene: TRBV12-3/TRBV12-4
D gene: -

CDR3 DNA: TGTGCCAGCAGCTCCATTGCCAAAAACATTCAGTACTTC
CDR3 protein: CASSSIAKNIQYF
clone size: -
J gene: TRBJ2-4
V gene: TRBV7-1
D gene: -

CDR3 DNA: TGCAGCGTAGGTACAGGTGCCAACACCGGGGAGCTGTTTTTT
CDR3 protein: CSVGTGANTGELFF
clone size: many
J gene: TRBJ2-2
V gene: TRBV29-1
D gene: -

CDR3 DNA: TGCAGTGCTAGACCCCTCGACCGCACAGATACGCAGTATTTT
CDR3 protein: CSARPLDRTDTQYF
clone size: many
J gene: TRBJ2-3
V gene: TRBV20-1
D gene: -

CDR3 DNA: TGTGCCACCAGTGACCTGAGCGGCAGTAGCACAGATACGCAGTATTTT
CDR3 protein: CATSDLSGSSTDTQYF
clone size: many
J gene: TRBJ2-3
V gene: TRBV24-1
D gene: -

CDR3 DNA: TGTGCCAGCTCACCGGGAGGGTCCAGGGCGGACACTGAAGCTTTCTTT
CDR3 protein: CASSPGGSRADTEAFF
clone size: many
J gene: TRBJ1-1
V gene: TRBV18
D gene: -

CDR3 DNA: TGCGCCAGCGGGGCAGTTGTGGGCAATGAGCAGTTCTTC
CDR3 protein: CASGAVVGNEQFF
clone size: -
J gene: TRBJ2-1
V gene: TRBV5-1
D gene: -

CDR3 DNA: TGCAGCGGGGACCCAGGGCGCCCGAACACTGAAGCTTTCTTT
CDR3 protein: CSGDPGRPNTEAFF
clone size: medium-sized
J gene: TRBJ1-1
V gene: TRBV29-1
D gene: -

CDR3 DNA: TGTGCCAGTAGTATCAGGGGGCCAGCCAAAAACATTCAGTACTTC
CDR3 protein: CASSIRGPAKNIQYF
clone size: many
J gene: TRBJ2-4
V gene: TRBV19
D gene: TRBD1